This paragraph covers one TCR beta chain sequence. These data come from a study of OX40 agonist ivuxolimab in advanced cancers. This CDR3 contains 15 residues. The V and J ends lost 4 bases and 0 bases, in that order; junction bases with no gene match: 2. Germline values: CDR1 SGHNT, CDR2 YYREEE (reference sequence). TCRdb keeps only in-frame clones here, not all; method: immunoSEQ multiplex PCR. The data hold around 82,000 clones, with around nine tenths observed a single time. The sequences come from CD4+ or CD8+ T cells sorted from blood, collected in a trial of the OX40 agonist ivuxolimab. This clonotype was obtained from an adult with an advanced solid tumor such as melanoma, head and neck, liver or kidney cancer. The chain uses TRBV5-4 and TRBJ2-2, with 8 bases that match TRBD1. CDR3 coding DNA: TGTGCCAGCAGCCCAGGGGGCGCGAACACCGGGGAGCTGTTTTTT. Protein product: CASSPGGANTGELFF.